These 27 T cell receptor beta chains were all obtained from the same sample, sequenced in a study of shared clonotypes between healthy human individuals. Libraries were prepared by immunoSEQ multiplex PCR; TCRdb keeps only in-frame clonotypes and omits some of them. The sample lists about 450,000 clones; 79% were seen once. Sample: PBMCs. The source of these receptors is a woman aged 40 to 50 in good health. Some clones in this sample may be carry-over from other donors' samples.

The chain uses TRBV6-1 and TRBJ1-2, with D uncertain. The length of the CDR3 is 12 residues. Trimming took off 2 bases at V and 4 bases at J, with 5 bases between the two ends. The germline gives CDR1 MNHNS, CDR2 SASEGT. CDR3 sequence (DNA): TGTGCCAGCAGTGAACCCAGCTATGGCTACACCTTC. It encodes CASSEPSYGYTF.

The V and J genes are TRBV11-3 and TRBJ2-1, with D unresolved. Per the germline V gene, CDR1 is SGHNT and CDR2 is YENEEA. Trimming stripped 3 bases from V and 2 bases from J, with 11 bases between. This CDR3 is built from 15 residues. CDR3: CASSLETDPYNEQFF. The CDR3 DNA sequence: TGTGCCAGCAGCTTGGAGACTGACCCCTACAATGAGCAGTTCTTC.

The chain links TRBV6-4 to TRBJ1-5, with 8 bases that match TRBD1. CDR1 and CDR2 (germline): MRHNA, SNTAGT. The V segment lost 6 bases and the J segment 0 bases; nucleotides outside the gene matches: 13. The CDR3 totals 18 residues. The CDR3 is CASSLRNTGGDSNQPQHF. The CDR3 nucleotides are TGTGCCAGCAGCCTACGAAATACAGGGGGGGATAGCAATCAGCCCCAGCATTTT.

This clone has only one observation. The CDR3 reads CASRPGAGETQYF. The CDR3 nucleotides read TGTGCCAGCAGGCCGGGGGCCGGGGAGACCCAGTACTTC. The chain combines TRBV6-6 with TRBJ2-5; the D call may be TRBD1 or TRBD2 (6 bases each). The CDR3 length is 13 residues. Germline loops: CDR1 MNHNY, CDR2 SVGAGI (reference sequence). Trimming removed 6 bases from V and 5 bases from J, with 13 bases in between.

The chain has TRBV11-3 and TRBJ2-3, with unresolved D. The CDR3 length is 13 residues. The V end was cut by 3 bases, the J end by 3 bases, with 7 bases between. Per germline, CDR1 SGHNT and CDR2 YENEEA. The CDR3 coding sequence is TGTGCCAGCAGCTTCGACGGTACAGATACGCAGTATTTT. It yields the protein CASSFDGTDTQYF.

The chain links TRBV28 to TRBJ1-5; no reliable D call. V dropped 2 bases and J dropped 0 bases, with 8 bases sitting between them. The germline gives CDR1 MDHEN, CDR2 SYDVKM. This CDR3 has 15 amino acids. The CDR3 region is CASSLAGFSNQPQHF. The CDR3 DNA reads TGTGCCAGCAGTTTAGCGGGCTTTAGCAATCAGCCCCAGCATTTT. Full variable domain (missing parts from reference TRBV28 and TRBJ1-5): DVKVTQSSRYLVKRTGEKVFLECVQDMDHENMFWYRQDPGLGLRLIYFSYDVKMKEKGDIPEGYSVSREKKERFSLILESASTNQTSMYLCASSLAGFSNQPQHFGDGTRLSIL.

The chain joins TRBV4-2 to TRBJ2-3, with D perhaps given as TRBD1 or TRBD2 (7 bases each). The germline V gene has CDR1 LGHNA and CDR2 YNFKEQ. This CDR3 is built from 17 residues. Trimming shortened V by 3 bases and J by 6 bases, and 22 bases separated the two germline ends. The CDR3 region has the DNA TGTGCCAGCAGCCAGAGGGGGCTAGCGGAGGTAGGGGATACGCAGTATTTT. Translating it yields CASSQRGLAEVGDTQYF.

This clone was picked up one time. The V call is TRBV28, the J call TRBJ2-7; D call uncertain. The CDR3 has 12 residues. Germline CDR1 is MDHEN and CDR2 is SYDVKM. Deletions cut 3 bases from V and 1 base from J, with 4 bases between. The CDR3 region has the DNA TGTGCCAGCAGTTTTCGGTCCTACGAGCAGTACTTC. Encoded protein: CASSFRSYEQYF.

The chain recombines TRBV7-9 with TRBJ2-2, with 11 bases fitting TRBD1. Germline values: CDR1 SEHNR, CDR2 FQNEAQ (reference sequence). This CDR3 spans 16 amino acids. The ends lost 5 bases at V and 7 bases at J; junction bases unmatched: 9. The CDR3 DNA is TGTGCCAGCAGCCAAACCTGGACAGGGGGCAGCGGGGAGCTGTTTTTT. Translating gives CASSQTWTGGSGELFF.

The CDR3 DNA reads as TGTGCCAGCAGCTATGGGACCCACGAGGGTGGCTACACCTTC. Encoded protein: CASSYGTHEGGYTF. The rearrangement uses TRBV7-2 and TRBJ1-2, with D maybe TRBD1 (5 bases). This CDR3 spans 14 amino acids. V was shortened by 4 bases and J by 7 bases, with 16 bases between the two germline ends. CDR1 is SGHTA, CDR2 FQGNSA, per germline. The variable domain in full, with the rest retrieved from reference TRBV7-2 and TRBJ1-2, is GAGVSQSPSNKVTEKGKDVELRCDPISGHTALYWYRQSLGQGLEFLIYFQGNSAPDKSGLPSDRFSAERTGGSVSTLTIQRTQQEDSAVYLCASSYGTHEGGYTFGSGTRLTVV.

This clone was detected many times. The chain joins TRBV7-8 to TRBJ2-1, with TRBD2 matching over 14 bases. The junction had 7 bases not matched to a gene; V was cut back by 0 bases and J by 15 bases. The CDR3 totals 15 residues. Per germline, CDR1 SGHVS and CDR2 FQNEAQ. In DNA, the CDR3 is TGTGCCAGCAGCTTAGCCAGACTAGCGGGAGGGCCGCCGTTCTTC. It yields the protein CASSLARLAGGPPFF.

The chain links TRBV6-5 to TRBJ2-3; D is possibly TRBD1 (5 bases). Trimming pared 2 bases from V and 1 base from J, leaving 7 bases between. Germline V gene sequence: CDR1 MNHEY, CDR2 SVGAGI. The CDR3 totals 14 residues. CDR3 in amino acids: CASSYGRGTDTQYF. CDR3 in DNA: TGTGCCAGCAGTTACGGCAGGGGCACAGATACGCAGTATTTT.

The V call is TRBV11-2, the J call TRBJ2-3; the match to TRBD1 covers 7 bases. J gave up 0 bases and V 5 bases, and 8 bases lay outside the gene matches. Germline lookup yields CDR1 SGHAT and CDR2 FQNNGV. The CDR3 is 16 amino acids. The CDR3 coding sequence is TGTGCCAGCAGCCCCGGGACAGATCCTAGCACAGATACGCAGTATTTT. Protein product: CASSPGTDPSTDTQYF.

This clone was found a few times. This chain uses TRBV5-5 with TRBJ2-3; 8 positions match TRBD2. V dropped 4 bases and J dropped 6; count of bases not matched to a gene: 13. CDR1 and CDR2 from the germline V gene are SGHKS and YYEKEE (reference sequence). The CDR3 has 16 residues. CDR3 nucleotide sequence: TGTGCCAGCAGCGCACGGGAGGGAGTGTCTGTCGATACGCAGTATTTT. It translates to CASSAREGVSVDTQYF.

This clone was detected only once. J is TRBJ2-2 and V is TRBV6-4, with D perhaps TRBD1 or TRBD2 (5 bases each). Germline lookup yields CDR1 MRHNA and CDR2 SNTAGT. The CDR3 is 14 amino acids. CDR3 residues: CASWGIRWTGELFF. Written as DNA, the CDR3 is TGTGCGAGCTGGGGGATTAGGTGGACCGGGGAGCTGTTTTTT.

This clone appeared a few times. Other DNA sequences in the same sample also yield this CDR3. The V gene is TRBV27, the J gene TRBJ2-1; TRBD2 aligns across 11 bases. CDR3 length: 15 amino acids. V was pared by 6 bases and J by 6 bases, with 7 bases of the junction left unmatched. From germline, CDR1 is MNHEY and CDR2 SMNVEV (reference sequence). The CDR3 bases are TGTGCCAGCAGCCTGGGAACTAGCGGGAGCAATGAGCAGTTCTTC. Translating gives CASSLGTSGSNEQFF.

The genes are TRBV5-1 and TRBJ2-7, with TRBD2 matching over 13 bases. The CDR3 loop spans 15 amino acids. J was trimmed by 5 bases and V by 3 bases; bases with no gene match: 5. Germline V lookup: CDR1 SGHRS, CDR2 YFSETQ. CDR3 amino acids: CASSWTSGSLNEQYF. As DNA, the CDR3 is TGCGCCAGCAGCTGGACTAGCGGGAGCTTGAACGAGCAGTACTTC.

The chain recombines TRBV6-6 with TRBJ2-2; a weak D match, TRBD2 (5 bases). Germline CDR1 MNHNY, CDR2 SVGAGI (reference sequence). The V gene lost 3 bases and the J gene lost 0 bases, with 11 bases spanning the gap. This CDR3 is 16 amino acids long. CDR3 protein: CASSYRTGSNTGELFF. CDR3 in DNA: TGTGCCAGCAGTTATAGGACGGGATCGAACACCGGGGAGCTGTTTTTT.

This chain's CDR3 is CASSSSAPGLAGVGQYF. The CDR3 region has the DNA TGTGCCAGCAGTTCTTCCGCTCCGGGACTAGCGGGAGTAGGGCAGTACTTC. The rearrangement joins TRBV25-1 to TRBJ2-7; 14 positions agree with TRBD2. Germline CDR1 MGHDK, CDR2 SYGVNS. The CDR3 has 17 amino acids. V dropped 5 bases and J dropped 9; count of bases not matched to a gene: 15.

The chain carries TRBV7-3 and TRBJ2-1, with 10 bases lining up with TRBD2. There are 19 residues in the CDR3. The germline gives CDR1 SGHTA, CDR2 FQGTGA. V gave up 5 bases and J gave up 2 bases; unmatched junction bases: 15. The CDR3 is CASSALGASGSITYNEQFF. CDR3 nucleotides: TGTGCCAGCAGCGCCCTTGGGGCTAGCGGGAGTATCACCTACAATGAGCAGTTCTTC.

This chain connects TRBV5-1 to TRBJ2-1; TRBD2 aligns across 7 bases. Trimming at V came to 4 bases and at J to 0 bases, leaving 10 bases not matched to a gene. The germline V gene encodes CDR1 SGHRS and CDR2 YFSETQ. CDR3 length: 17 amino acids. For the CDR3, the DNA is TGCGCCAGCAGCCGTACTAGCGATCGGAGCTCCTACAATGAGCAGTTCTTC. It translates to CASSRTSDRSSYNEQFF.

The chain links TRBV7-9 to TRBJ2-5; 12 nucleotides align to TRBD2. Germline V gene data show CDR1 as SEHNR and CDR2 as FQNEAQ (reference sequence). This CDR3 has 16 amino acids. The V segment lost 5 bases and the J segment 5 bases; nucleotides outside the gene matches: 9. As DNA, the CDR3 is TGTGCCAGCAGCCCACGAGGACTAGCGGGATTGGAGACCCAGTACTTC. Protein product: CASSPRGLAGLETQYF.

This clone was detected only a few times. CDR3 amino acids: CASSFGSGETQYF. The CDR3, as DNA: TGTGCCAGCAGCTTTGGGTCCGGGGAGACCCAGTACTTC. The V gene is TRBV11-2, the J gene TRBJ2-5; no clear D gene. The CDR3 runs to 13 residues. V was pared by 3 bases and J by 5 bases, with 10 bases between. Germline V gives CDR1 SGHAT, CDR2 FQNNGV. Looking up the rest from reference TRBV11-2 and TRBJ2-5 gives the full variable domain: EAGVAQSPRYKIIEKRQSVAFWCNPISGHATLYWYQQILGQGPKLLIQFQNNGVVDDSQLPKDRFSAERLKGVDSTLKIQPAKLEDSAVYLCASSFGSGETQYFGPGTRLLVL.

The chain combines TRBV6-1 with TRBJ2-7; 10 positions agree with TRBD1. The CDR3 consists of 14 residues. From germline, CDR1 is MNHNS and CDR2 SASEGT. V shed 3 bases and J 3 bases; nucleotides not matched to a gene: 2. This CDR3 is CASSEGQGFYEQYF. The DNA of the CDR3 is TGTGCCAGCAGTGAGGGACAGGGGTTCTACGAGCAGTACTTC.

The chain carries TRBV4-2 and TRBJ2-7; 9 bases agree with TRBD2. Germline CDR1 LGHNA, CDR2 YNFKEQ. The CDR3 loop spans 14 amino acids. Losses at the gene ends were 1 base for V and 3 bases for J; bases not matched to a gene: 1. DNA of the CDR3: TGTGCCAGCAGCCAAGCGACTAGCGGCTACGAGCAGTACTTC. Translating it yields CASSQATSGYEQYF.

The rearrangement links TRBV29-1 to TRBJ1-1; D remains unclear. The V end was cut by 2 bases, the J end by 5 bases, with 12 bases between. This CDR3 has 13 amino acids. In germline, CDR1 is SQVTM, CDR2 ANQGSEA. This CDR3 reads CSVEPQGNTEAFF. The CDR3, as DNA: TGCAGCGTTGAACCCCAAGGGAATACTGAAGCTTTCTTT.

The sample holds a few counts of this clone. The V call is TRBV14, the J call TRBJ2-1, with TRBD2 identical over 13 bases. The CDR3 runs to 22 residues. J lost 4 bases, V lost 1 base, and 19 bases had no gene match. Germline CDR1 SGHDN, CDR2 FVKESK. The CDR3 protein is CASSQALPPGLAGINYYNEQFF. The CDR3 nucleotides read TGTGCCAGCAGCCAAGCACTCCCACCGGGACTAGCGGGAATTAATTATTACAATGAGCAGTTCTTC.